This TCR beta chain stems from a study of blood T cell repertoires in COVID-19. In the original processing: Researchers report that nucleated cell counts were estimated from reference gene primer amplification. Method: immunoSEQ multiplex PCR; TCRdb's copy keeps in-frame clones and lacks some. V and J calls and clone size are those listed in that table; D and trimming were worked out from the DNA. Here the sample spans about 220,000 clones, more than 70% being singletons. Trimming pared 2 bases from V and 7 bases from J, leaving 13 bases between. This CDR3 has 14 amino acids. Germline V lookup: CDR1 SGDLS, CDR2 YYNGEE.

Sample: peripheral blood. This receptor was identified in a human donor in a cohort sampled during active COVID-19. This chain uses TRBV9 with TRBJ2-1, with D tentatively TRBD2 (5 bases). This CDR3 is CASSVPGILNEQFF. The CDR3 nucleotides read TGTGCCAGCAGCGTTCCCGGGATACTAAATGAGCAGTTCTTC.